These T cell receptor beta chains were read from a single sample in a study of blood T cell repertoires in COVID-19. Here immunoSEQ multiplex PCR was the method, and the copy in TCRdb shows in-frame clones only, minus some. The sample has roughly 99,000 clones, about 91% seen once. The specimen sequenced was peripheral blood. Receptors were obtained from a man aged 45-60 years with active or convalescent COVID-19. The CDR3 runs from the conserved cysteine through the conserved F or W. The D gene is left open where the match is weak. A clone size is listed for some rows: how often the clone was seen (once, few, many), or a class if it is expanded.

DNA: TGCAGTGCTAGCCCCAAGGGGGAGCAGTACTTC; CDR3: CSASPKGEQYF; V: TRBV20-1; size: few; D: .; J: TRBJ2-7
DNA: TGCAGCGGCGAGGGACAGGGGGAATACTTCTTC; CDR3: CSGEGQGEYFF; V: TRBV29-1; size: .; D: TRBD1; J: TRBJ2-1
DNA: TGTGCCAGCAGCTTAGAGGAGGGTTCCCGTTCATTT; CDR3: CASSLEEGSRSF; V: TRBV7-2; size: .; D: .; J: TRBJ1-5
DNA: TGTGCCAGCAGTTCTGGACAGGGCGACGGCTACACCTTC; CDR3: CASSSGQGDGYTF; V: TRBV12-3/TRBV12-4; size: .; D: TRBD1; J: TRBJ1-2
DNA: TGTGCCAGCAGTAAGGACAGGGAAGGGATCTATGGCTACACCTTC; CDR3: CASSKDREGIYGYTF; V: TRBV6-5; size: .; D: TRBD1; J: TRBJ1-2
DNA: TGTGCCAGCAGTTTATTCCCCGGGGTGCGTGAGCAGTACTTC; CDR3: CASSLFPGVREQYF; V: TRBV28; size: .; D: .; J: TRBJ2-7
DNA: TGTGCCAGCAGTTTACAGATGAACACTGAAGCTTTCTTT; CDR3: CASSLQMNTEAFF; V: TRBV11-3; size: .; D: .; J: TRBJ1-1
DNA: TGTGCCAGCCGGACAGGGGGTGAAGCTTTCTTT; CDR3: CASRTGGEAFF; V: TRBV27; size: few; D: TRBD1; J: TRBJ1-1
DNA: TGTGCCAGCAGCGTGGGGGCCCTCTTGGCTAGTCTTGAGCAGTTCTTC; CDR3: CASSVGALLASLEQFF; V: TRBV9; size: .; D: .; J: TRBJ2-1
DNA: TGTGCCAGCAGCTTACTGGGGGCAGGAGGAAACACCATATATTTT; CDR3: CASSLLGAGGNTIYF; V: TRBV11-2; size: .; D: .; J: TRBJ1-3
DNA: TGTGCCAGCAGTTCCGATACACACCCAGCGGGAGCAACAGATACGCAGTATTTT; CDR3: CASSSDTHPAGATDTQYF; V: TRBV28; size: .; D: TRBD2; J: TRBJ2-3
DNA: TGCGCCAGCAGCCGAAGCGGGAGGGACACAGATACGCAGTATTTT; CDR3: CASSRSGRDTDTQYF; V: TRBV5-1; size: .; D: TRBD2; J: TRBJ2-3
DNA: TGCAGTGCTCGCGGGATTTCGCAGTATTTT; CDR3: CSARGISQYF; V: TRBV20-1; size: .; D: .; J: TRBJ2-3
DNA: TGTGCCAGCTCACCCGGGACTAGCGGGATTAACGAGCAGTACTTC; CDR3: CASSPGTSGINEQYF; V: TRBV18; size: .; D: TRBD2; J: TRBJ2-7
DNA: TGTGCCAGCAGCTACGCCGACCTAGGGGGCCATGGCGGCTACACCTTC; CDR3: CASSYADLGGHGGYTF; V: TRBV5-5; size: .; D: TRBD1; J: TRBJ1-2
DNA: TGTGCCAGTCAAGTCGGCGGGAGAGGGGCCACCGGGGAGCTGTTTTTT; CDR3: CASQVGGRGATGELFF; V: TRBV19; size: .; D: TRBD2; J: TRBJ2-2
DNA: TGTGCCAGCAGCACCCGGGGTCGCAATCAGCCCCAGCATTTT; CDR3: CASSTRGRNQPQHF; V: TRBV27; size: .; D: .; J: TRBJ1-5
DNA: TGTGCCAGCTCAATTATACAACATGGCTACACCTTC; CDR3: CASSIIQHGYTF; V: TRBV6-5; size: few; D: .; J: TRBJ1-2
DNA: TGTGCCAGTAGTGCTTCCAGGGGGGTGGACACTGAAGCTTTCTTT; CDR3: CASSASRGVDTEAFF; V: TRBV19; size: .; D: TRBD1; J: TRBJ1-1
DNA: TGTGCCAGCAGCTTAGAAAATTCGCGGTGGAGGAGCACCTTC; CDR3: CASSLENSRWRSTF; V: TRBV7-8; size: .; D: .; J: TRBJ1-2
DNA: TGCGCCAGCAGCCTAGAAAGCTCCTATAATTCACCCCTCCACTTT; CDR3: CASSLESSYNSPLHF; V: TRBV10-2; size: .; D: .; J: TRBJ1-6
DNA: TGTGCCAGCAGCCAAGGCCCGAATTTTGGTAGAGCTTTCTTT; CDR3: CASSQGPNFGRAFF; V: TRBV14; size: .; D: .; J: TRBJ1-1
DNA: TGTGCCAGCAGTCCTGCTGCGGAACACTATGGCTACACCTTC; CDR3: CASSPAAEHYGYTF; V: TRBV6-5; size: .; D: .; J: TRBJ1-2
DNA: TGTGCCAGCGAAATAGGAGGGGCTTCTCACACCGGGGAGCTGTTTTTT; CDR3: CASEIGGASHTGELFF; V: TRBV28; size: .; D: .; J: TRBJ2-2
DNA: TGTGCCAGCAGTTTATGGGGGCAGGGCGAGCAGTACTTC; CDR3: CASSLWGQGEQYF; V: TRBV28; size: once; D: .; J: TRBJ2-7
DNA: TGTGCCAGCAGCTTTGTGGGCAGTGAAGCTTTCTTT; CDR3: CASSFVGSEAFF; V: TRBV11-3; size: .; D: .; J: TRBJ1-1
DNA: TGTGCCAGCAGCTGGGGAGGGGCGGGGGATACGCAGTATTTT; CDR3: CASSWGGAGDTQYF; V: TRBV11-2; size: .; D: TRBD2; J: TRBJ2-3
DNA: TGTGCCAGTAGTATTGAGACCTGGACAGACAGCAATCAGCCCCAGCATTTT; CDR3: CASSIETWTDSNQPQHF; V: TRBV19; size: .; D: .; J: TRBJ1-5
DNA: TGTGCCAGCAGCGCCGTGACAGTAAACAATGAGCAGTTCTTC; CDR3: CASSAVTVNNEQFF; V: TRBV9; size: .; D: .; J: TRBJ2-1
DNA: TGTGCCAGCCGTGACAGGGGCAATCAGCCCCAGCATTTT; CDR3: CASRDRGNQPQHF; V: TRBV16; size: .; D: TRBD1; J: TRBJ1-5
DNA: TGTGCCAGCAGTTTCTGGCCCCCAGGGTCTCAGGACACTGAAGCTTTCTTT; CDR3: CASSFWPPGSQDTEAFF; V: TRBV27; size: .; D: .; J: TRBJ1-1
DNA: TGTGCCAGCAGTTACGGGGGCAAATCTGGAAACACCATATATTTT; CDR3: CASSYGGKSGNTIYF; V: TRBV6-6; size: once; D: .; J: TRBJ1-3
DNA: TGTGCCAGCAGCCGGCGAGGGGAGGGGGCCAAAAACATTCAGTACTTC; CDR3: CASSRRGEGAKNIQYF; V: TRBV9; size: .; D: TRBD2; J: TRBJ2-4